This TCR beta chain originates from a study of blood T cell repertoires in COVID-19. Study details: Both acute and convalescent COVID-19 samples were obtained from the United States, Italy and Spain. Sample material is recorded as cDNA or gDNA derived from T cells, B-cell-depleted T cells, or PBMCs.

With 5 bases removed from V and 5 bases from J, the gap between germline ends came to 10 bases. There are 12 residues in the CDR3. Germline values: CDR1 WNHNN, CDR2 SYGVQD (reference sequence). Study processing details: Estimation of nucleated cell counts relied on the amplification of reference gene primers. TCRdb's copy holds only in-frame clones and misses some; the assay was immunoSEQ multiplex PCR. Clone size and V and J calls were adopted from that table, with D and trimming inferred from the DNA. This table holds 200,000 to 300,000 clones, approximately 83% found once. Sequenced: peripheral blood. The TCR sequence derives from a woman under 40 who had recovered from COVID-19. The rearrangement joins TRBV10-1 to TRBJ2-7, with D unclear. This CDR3 is CASSHATNEQYF. CDR3 bases: TGCGCCAGCAGTCACGCCACAAACGAGCAGTACTTC.